Below, 32 T cell receptor beta chains from the same sample are listed, as sequenced in a study. Each CDR3 protein is one row after TCRdb ran MiXCR on the RT-PCR reads. The sample has about 680,000 distinct CDR3 sequences, approximately 15% seen once. The source material was memory CD4+ T cells from blood. These TCRs come from a female donor in good health, serving as a healthy control.

The chain is built from TRBV5-1 and TRBJ2-7; 7 bases align to TRBD2. CDR3 length: 15 residues. Germline V lookup: CDR1 SGHRS, CDR2 YFSETQ. With 2 bases clipped from V and 1 base from J, the junction kept 6 bases outside the gene matches. CDR3 sequence reads: CASSLLTGLSYEQYF. In DNA, the CDR3 is TGCGCCAGCAGCTTATTAACGGGACTATCCTACGAGCAGTACTTC.

This clonotype was detected only a few times. CDR3 bases: TGCAGTGCTCGGGACTACAAGAACACCGGGGAGCTGTTTTTT. It is translated as CSARDYKNTGELFF. The J gene is TRBJ2-2, the V gene TRBV20-1, with 7 bases lining up with TRBD2. Per the germline V gene, CDR1 is DFQATT and CDR2 is SNEGSKA (reference sequence). J gave up 1 base and V 5 bases, and 4 bases lay outside the gene matches. This CDR3 is 14 amino acids long.

This clonotype was picked up many times. V is TRBV5-1 and J is TRBJ1-1; D is unclear. Per the germline V gene, CDR1 is SGHRS and CDR2 is YFSETQ. V was trimmed by 0 bases and J by 4 bases, leaving 4 bases between them. This CDR3 is 12 amino acids long. CDR3 protein: CASSLGSTEAFF. Here the CDR3 DNA reads TGCGCCAGCAGCTTGGGGAGCACTGAAGCTTTCTTT.

This clonotype was seen repeatedly, ten times or more. This rearrangement joins TRBV5-1 to TRBJ2-2; 12 bases are shared with TRBD2. Germline values: CDR1 SGHRS, CDR2 YFSETQ. V lost 4 bases and J lost 4; bases outside the gene matches: 8. The CDR3 sequence is 17 residues long. The CDR3 here is CASSALAGGPGTGELFF. The CDR3, as DNA: TGCGCCAGCAGCGCCCTAGCGGGAGGGCCGGGCACCGGGGAGCTGTTTTTT.

This clonotype has only a few counts. The V call is TRBV30, the J call TRBJ1-2; tentative D call: TRBD1 (5 bases). The V end lost 5 bases, the J end lost 8 bases, and 9 bases lay between the germline ends. CDR1 is GTSNPN, CDR2 SVGIG, per germline (reference sequence). The CDR3 is 10 residues long. CDR3 sequence reads: CAWGGAGYTF. The DNA of the CDR3 is TGTGCCTGGGGAGGGGCGGGCTACACCTTC.

V usage is TRBV4-1 and J usage is TRBJ2-3; a possible D gene is TRBD1 (5 bases). V was clipped by 0 bases and J by 9 bases, with 13 bases between them. This CDR3 contains 14 residues. Germline V gives CDR1 MGHRA, CDR2 YSYEKL. CDR3 protein: CASSQDAQGDTQYF. CDR3 nucleotide sequence: TGCGCCAGCAGCCAAGACGCCCAGGGTGACACGCAGTATTTT.

This clonotype occurred many times. This chain links TRBV7-2 with TRBJ1-4; D gene ambiguous. CDR1 is SGHTA, CDR2 FQGNSA, per germline. The V and J ends lost 5 bases and 10 bases respectively, with 17 bases between them. There are 14 residues in the CDR3. For the CDR3, the DNA is TGTGCCAGCAGCCCGGTAACCGGGAGAGCAAAACTGTTTTTT. Translation gives CASSPVTGRAKLFF.

In its sample, this clonotype was seen once. The chain links TRBV20-1 to TRBJ2-3, with 16 bases lining up with TRBD2. Germline CDR1 reads DFQATT; CDR2 reads SNEGSKA (reference sequence). Losses at the gene ends were 5 bases for V and 8 bases for J; bases not matched to a gene: 4. The CDR3 runs to 14 residues. The CDR3 sequence is CSASGLAGGGTQYF. The DNA of the CDR3 is TGCAGTGCTTCGGGACTAGCGGGGGGGGGTACGCAGTATTTT.

This chain connects TRBV7-8 to TRBJ2-7; 9 positions match TRBD2. The CDR3 loop spans 15 amino acids. The V segment lost 5 bases and the J segment 2 bases; nucleotides outside the gene matches: 7. Germline assignment: CDR1 SGHVS and CDR2 FQNEAQ. For the CDR3, the DNA is TGTGCCAGCAGCCCCACCGGGACTAGCCCCTACGAGCAGTACTTC. Its protein product is CASSPTGTSPYEQYF.

This clonotype was seen only a few times. The V and J genes are TRBV20-1 and TRBJ2-3, with D unresolved. V was shortened by 3 bases and J by 6 bases, with 7 bases between the two germline ends. This CDR3 region has 11 residues. Per the germline V gene, CDR1 is DFQATT and CDR2 is SNEGSKA (reference sequence). The CDR3 protein is CSARTWDTQYF. In DNA, the CDR3 is TGCAGTGCTAGGACCTGGGATACGCAGTATTTT.

In DNA, the CDR3 is TGTGCCAGCAGCCAGGGCGGAGTGCAGGGTGAAGCTTTCTTT. Translating gives CASSQGGVQGEAFF. The V and J genes are TRBV3-1 and TRBJ1-1, with D perhaps TRBD1 (5 bases). This CDR3 has 14 residues. Germline CDR1 is LGHDT and CDR2 is YNNKEL (reference sequence). Trimming removed 3 bases from V and 7 bases from J, with 15 bases in between.

In this sample, this clonotype turned up a few times. This chain connects TRBV5-5 to TRBJ2-7; weak D call: TRBD1 (7 bases). V was shortened by 4 bases and J by 1 base, with 15 bases between the two germline ends. The CDR3 contains 15 residues. The germline V gene encodes CDR1 SGHKS and CDR2 YYEKEE (reference sequence). CDR3 sequence: CASSPTTGRSYEQYF. The CDR3 bases are TGTGCCAGCAGCCCCACGACAGGGAGGTCCTACGAGCAGTACTTC. The full variable domain, with the rest looked up from reference TRBV5-5 and TRBJ2-7, is DAGVTQSPTHLIKTRGQQVTLRCSPISGHKSVSWYQQVLGQGPQFIFQYYEKEERGRGNFPDRFSARQFPNYSSELNVNALLLGDSALYLCASSPTTGRSYEQYFGPGTRLTVT.

This clonotype appeared a few times. The gene calls are TRBV12-3 or TRBV12-4 and TRBJ2-1; D is unclear. Trimming cost V 6 bases and J 2 bases, with 14 bases left between them. The CDR3 extends over 15 amino acids. DNA of the CDR3: TGTGCCAGCAGCTTCGACTCCCCTCCCTACAATGAGCAGTTCTTC. Its translation: CASSFDSPPYNEQFF.

This clonotype has a count of ten or more. The V and J genes are TRBV5-1 and TRBJ2-5; D is perhaps TRBD1 or TRBD2 (5 bases each). Trimming removed 4 bases at V and 1 base at J, with 11 bases between. Germline CDR1 reads SGHRS; CDR2 reads YFSETQ. This CDR3 spans 14 amino acids. The CDR3, as DNA: TGCGCCAGCAGCAAGGGACGGACCCAAGAGACCCAGTACTTC. Amino acids: CASSKGRTQETQYF.

At least ten counts were recorded for this clonotype. This chain joins TRBV19 and TRBJ1-1; D unresolved. With 2 bases removed from V and 1 base from J, the gap between germline ends came to 14 bases. The CDR3 loop spans 16 amino acids. CDR1 is LNHDA, CDR2 SQIVND, per germline (reference sequence). CDR3 sequence (DNA): TGTGCCAGTAGTATATCTTCGAGGTATGGGAACACTGAAGCTTTCTTT. Protein product: CASSISSRYGNTEAFF.

V gene TRBV7-2 combines with J gene TRBJ1-4; possible D gene TRBD1, 6 bases. The CDR3 is 14 amino acids. CDR1 is SGHTA and CDR2 is FQGNSA in the germline V gene. V lost 11 bases and J 7 bases, leaving 20 bases between the germline ends. CDR3 coding DNA: TGTGCCGGCACTTCCGGGACAAGGGCTGAAAAACTGTTTTTT. Amino acid sequence: CAGTSGTRAEKLFF.

This clonotype came up a few times. This chain connects TRBV5-1 to TRBJ1-5, with 7 bases fitting TRBD1. The CDR3 runs 13 residues. CDR1 is SGHRS and CDR2 is YFSETQ in the germline V gene. With 5 bases clipped from V and 4 bases from J, the junction kept 3 bases outside the gene matches. The CDR3 sequence: CASREGANQPQHF. Here the CDR3 DNA reads TGCGCCAGCAGGGAGGGGGCGAATCAGCCCCAGCATTTT.

This clonotype was counted many times. The chain couples TRBV10-3 to TRBJ2-6; D remains unclear. The germline V gene has CDR1 ENHRY and CDR2 SYGVKD. The V gene lost 0 bases and the J gene lost 0 bases, with 9 bases spanning the gap. The CDR3 covers 17 residues. This chain's CDR3 is CAISESTFASGANVLTF. The CDR3 DNA follows: TGTGCCATCAGTGAGTCGACGTTTGCCTCTGGGGCCAACGTCCTGACTTTC.

This clonotype has at least ten counts. CDR3 loop: CASLQGLVNEQFF. In DNA, the CDR3 is TGTGCCAGTCTTCAGGGACTAGTGAATGAGCAGTTCTTC. The chain uses TRBV7-2 and TRBJ2-1; 8 positions match TRBD2. Losses at the gene ends were 9 bases for V and 7 bases for J; bases not matched to a gene: 8. The CDR3 loop spans 13 amino acids. Per the germline V gene, CDR1 is SGHTA and CDR2 is FQGNSA.

At least ten counts were recorded for this clonotype. The V call is TRBV18, the J call TRBJ2-4; a weak D match, TRBD2 (6 bases). Germline loops: CDR1 KGHSH, CDR2 LQKENI. V was cut by 6 bases and J by 7 bases, with 10 bases left in between. The CDR3 totals 12 residues. CDR3 sequence reads: CASSEGVNIQYF. DNA of the CDR3: TGTGCCAGCTCGGAGGGAGTTAACATTCAGTACTTC.

The table lists this clonotype with a few counts. This rearrangement joins TRBV7-2 to TRBJ2-7; TRBD2 matches 11 bases. There are 15 residues in the CDR3. Germline CDR1 SGHTA, CDR2 FQGNSA. The trim removed 2 bases at V and 2 bases at J, leaving 2 bases unmatched. The chain's CDR3 is CASSLLTSGAYEQYF. CDR3 bases: TGTGCCAGCAGCTTACTGACTAGCGGGGCCTACGAGCAGTACTTC.

This clonotype was seen a handful of times. V is TRBV20-1 and J is TRBJ2-5; a possible D gene is TRBD1 (6 bases). The germline V gene has CDR1 DFQATT and CDR2 SNEGSKA (reference sequence). Deletions cut 8 bases from V and 0 bases from J, with 10 bases between. The length of the CDR3 is 12 residues. The CDR3 DNA is TGCAGTTCCGGGACAAACCAAGAGACCCAGTACTTC. Its translation is CSSGTNQETQYF.

This clonotype was found a few times. The chain recombines TRBV5-6 with TRBJ2-1; TRBD2 agrees at 9 bases. The CDR3 totals 18 residues. The J segment lost 0 bases and the V segment lost 4 bases, leaving 11 bases of the junction unmatched. The germline V gene has CDR1 SGHDT and CDR2 YYEEEE. CDR3 sequence reads: CASSAGTSGSSSYNEQFF. CDR3 nucleotides: TGTGCCAGCAGCGCTGGCACTAGCGGGTCCAGCTCCTACAATGAGCAGTTCTTC.

In the case of this clonotype: An end of the junction differs from the germline gene, which may be a read error. The chain employs TRBV4-2 and TRBJ1-5; a weak D match, TRBD1 (5 bases). Germline V gives CDR1 LGHNA, CDR2 YNFKEQ. CDR3 length: 9 amino acids. The CDR3 coding sequence is TGTGCCAGCAGCCAAGGACAGAGATTT. This codes for CASSQGQRF.

The rearrangement links TRBV6-1 to TRBJ2-1; D is possibly TRBD2 (6 bases). Germline assignment: CDR1 MNHNS and CDR2 SASEGT. V lost 4 bases, J lost 6 bases, and 16 bases lay in between. The CDR3 covers 15 residues. This chain's CDR3 is CASSVGGTSINEQFF. The CDR3, as DNA: TGTGCCAGCAGTGTAGGAGGGACGTCGATCAATGAGCAGTTCTTC.

The chain recombines TRBV7-9 with TRBJ1-1; D gene ambiguous. The V and J ends lost 8 bases and 0 bases respectively, with 10 bases between them. The CDR3 runs 13 residues. CDR1 and CDR2 from the germline V gene are SEHNR and FQNEAQ (reference sequence). Written as DNA, the CDR3 is TGTGCCAGCCAGGAACAAGTGAACACTGAAGCTTTCTTT. Translated: CASQEQVNTEAFF.

The chain recombines TRBV7-2 with TRBJ1-3; D unresolved. The CDR3 covers 13 residues. V shed 2 bases and J shed 7 bases, with 9 bases lying between them. Per germline, CDR1 SGHTA and CDR2 FQGNSA. The CDR3 loop is CASSLIWENTIYF. Here the CDR3 DNA reads TGTGCCAGCAGCTTAATCTGGGAGAACACCATATATTTT.

The V gene is TRBV5-1, the J gene TRBJ2-2; 11 bases match TRBD1. Germline V gene lookup returns CDR1 SGHRS and CDR2 YFSETQ. Germline trimming cut 4 bases from V and 1 base from J; bases unmatched to any gene: 3. This CDR3 contains 16 residues. In DNA form, the CDR3 reads TGCGCCAGCAGCCTCGGGACAGGGGGGAACACCGGGGAGCTGTTTTTT. Translated, it gives CASSLGTGGNTGELFF.

The rearrangement uses TRBV7-2 and TRBJ1-1; the D gene is possibly TRBD1 (6 bases). CDR1 SGHTA and CDR2 FQGNSA come from the germline V gene. Trimming stripped 1 base from V and 0 bases from J, with 12 bases between. The CDR3 is made up of 16 amino acids. The CDR3 sequence: CASSLGDWDMNTEAFF. The CDR3 region has the DNA TGTGCCAGCAGCTTAGGTGATTGGGACATGAACACTGAAGCTTTCTTT. Supplemented by reference TRBV7-2 and TRBJ1-1, the full variable domain reads GAGVSQSPSNKVTEKGKDVELRCDPISGHTALYWYRQSLGQGLEFLIYFQGNSAPDKSGLPSDRFSAERTGGSVSTLTIQRTQQEDSAVYLCASSLGDWDMNTEAFFGQGTRLTVV.

This clonotype was seen many times. The chain couples TRBV20-1 to TRBJ2-1; 9 bases are a match to TRBD2. Looked up from germline, CDR1 is DFQATT and CDR2 is SNEGSKA (reference sequence). CDR3 length: 14 amino acids. After removal of 6 bases from V and 8 bases from J, the junction contained 11 bases not matched to a gene. In DNA, the CDR3 is TGCAGTGCCCCCCGGGCGGGAGGGAACGATGAGCAGTTCTTC. Its protein is CSAPRAGGNDEQFF.

This clonotype was recorded a few times. The gene calls are TRBV7-9 and TRBJ1-2; D gene ambiguous. Germline values: CDR1 SEHNR, CDR2 FQNEAQ (reference sequence). This CDR3 contains 17 residues. Trimming stripped 2 bases from V and 6 bases from J, with 22 bases between. The CDR3 nucleotides are TGTGCCAGCAGCTTACCGCCGGACCGGGCTCTGCTTCATGGCTACACCTTC. Residues: CASSLPPDRALLHGYTF.

This clonotype has only a few counts. This chain joins TRBV15 and TRBJ2-3; D perhaps matches TRBD2 (6 bases). This CDR3 region has 14 residues. Germline lookup yields CDR1 LNHNV and CDR2 YYDKDF (reference sequence). V lost 1 base to trimming and J lost 5 bases, with 10 bases between them. CDR3 DNA sequence: TGTGCCACCAGCAGAGGGTCTAGCGTAGATACGCAGTATTTT. This sequence encodes CATSRGSSVDTQYF.